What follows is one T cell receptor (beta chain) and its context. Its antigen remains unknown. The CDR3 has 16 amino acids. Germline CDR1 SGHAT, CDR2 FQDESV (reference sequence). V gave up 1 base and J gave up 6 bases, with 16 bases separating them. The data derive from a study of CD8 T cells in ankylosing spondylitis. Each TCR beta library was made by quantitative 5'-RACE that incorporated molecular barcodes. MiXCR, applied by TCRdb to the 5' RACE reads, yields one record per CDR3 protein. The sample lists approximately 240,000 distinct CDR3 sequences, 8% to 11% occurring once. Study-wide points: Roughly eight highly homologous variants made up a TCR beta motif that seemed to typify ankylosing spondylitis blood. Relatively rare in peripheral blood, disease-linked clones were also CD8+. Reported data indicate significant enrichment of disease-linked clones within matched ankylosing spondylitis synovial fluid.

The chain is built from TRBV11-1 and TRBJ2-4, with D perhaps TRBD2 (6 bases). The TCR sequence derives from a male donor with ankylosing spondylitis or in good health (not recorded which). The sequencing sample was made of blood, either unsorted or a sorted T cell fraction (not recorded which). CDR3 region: CASSLVTGRGINIQYF. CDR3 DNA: TGTGCCAGCAGCTTAGTTACCGGGAGAGGGATAAACATTCAGTACTTC.